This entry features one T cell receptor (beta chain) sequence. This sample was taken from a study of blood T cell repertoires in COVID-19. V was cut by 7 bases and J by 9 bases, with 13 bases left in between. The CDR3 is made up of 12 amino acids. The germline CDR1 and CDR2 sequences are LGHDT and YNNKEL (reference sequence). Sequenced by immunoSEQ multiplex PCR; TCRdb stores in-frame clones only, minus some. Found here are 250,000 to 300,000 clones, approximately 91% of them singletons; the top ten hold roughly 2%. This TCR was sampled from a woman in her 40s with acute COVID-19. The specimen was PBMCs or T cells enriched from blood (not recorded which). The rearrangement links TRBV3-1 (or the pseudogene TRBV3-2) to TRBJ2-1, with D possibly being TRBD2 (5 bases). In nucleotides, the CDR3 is TGTGCCAGCAACCGATATCGGGGTGAGCAGTTCTTC. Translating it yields CASNRYRGEQFF.